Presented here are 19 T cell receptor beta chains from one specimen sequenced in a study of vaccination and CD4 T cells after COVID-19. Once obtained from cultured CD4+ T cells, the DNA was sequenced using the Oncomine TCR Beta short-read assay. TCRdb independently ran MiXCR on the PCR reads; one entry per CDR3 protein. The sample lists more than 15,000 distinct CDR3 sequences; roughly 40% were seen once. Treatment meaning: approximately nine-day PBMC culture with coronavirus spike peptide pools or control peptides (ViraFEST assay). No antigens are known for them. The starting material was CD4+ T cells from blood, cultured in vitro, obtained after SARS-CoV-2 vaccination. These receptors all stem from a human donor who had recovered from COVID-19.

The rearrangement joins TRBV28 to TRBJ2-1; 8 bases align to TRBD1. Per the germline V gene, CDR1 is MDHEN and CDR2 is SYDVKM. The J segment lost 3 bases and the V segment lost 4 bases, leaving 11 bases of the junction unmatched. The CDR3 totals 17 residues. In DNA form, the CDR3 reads TGTGCCAGCAGTTCACTTTATGTGACAGGGGTCTACAATGAGCAGTTCTTC. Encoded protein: CASSSLYVTGVYNEQFF.

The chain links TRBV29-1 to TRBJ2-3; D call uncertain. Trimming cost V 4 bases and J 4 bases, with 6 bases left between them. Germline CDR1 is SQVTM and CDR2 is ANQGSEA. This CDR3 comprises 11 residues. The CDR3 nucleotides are TGCAGCGTTGGAATTTCAGATACGCAGTATTTT. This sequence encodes CSVGISDTQYF.

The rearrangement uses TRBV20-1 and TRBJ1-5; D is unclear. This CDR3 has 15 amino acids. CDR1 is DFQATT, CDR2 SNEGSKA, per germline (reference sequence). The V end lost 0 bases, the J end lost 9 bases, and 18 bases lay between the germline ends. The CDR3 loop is CSARDRGGLVLPQHF. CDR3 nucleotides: TGCAGTGCTAGAGATCGGGGAGGCCTAGTATTGCCCCAGCATTTT.

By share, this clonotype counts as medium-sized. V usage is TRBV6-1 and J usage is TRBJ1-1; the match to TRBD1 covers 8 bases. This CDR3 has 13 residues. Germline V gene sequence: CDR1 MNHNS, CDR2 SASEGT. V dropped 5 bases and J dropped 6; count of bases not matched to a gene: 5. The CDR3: CASSTDREAEAFF. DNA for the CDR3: TGTGCCAGCAGTACGGACAGGGAGGCTGAAGCTTTCTTT.

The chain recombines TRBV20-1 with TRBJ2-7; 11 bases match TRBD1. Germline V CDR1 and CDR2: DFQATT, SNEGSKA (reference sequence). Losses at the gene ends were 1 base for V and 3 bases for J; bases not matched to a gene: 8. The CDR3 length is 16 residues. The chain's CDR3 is CSARAEIGTGGYEQYF. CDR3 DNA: TGCAGTGCTAGAGCCGAAATCGGGACAGGGGGCTACGAGCAGTACTTC.

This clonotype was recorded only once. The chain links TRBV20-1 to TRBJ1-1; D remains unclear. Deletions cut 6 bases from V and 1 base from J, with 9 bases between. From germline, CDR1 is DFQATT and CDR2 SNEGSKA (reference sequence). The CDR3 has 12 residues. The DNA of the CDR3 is TGCAGTGCCAGGTGTTCGAACACTGAAGCTTTCTTT. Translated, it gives CSARCSNTEAFF.

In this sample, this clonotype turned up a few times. Here the CDR3 reads CSAREGSQGGIEAFF. For the CDR3, the DNA is TGCAGTGCTAGAGAAGGGAGCCAGGGGGGGATCGAAGCTTTCTTT. The rearrangement uses TRBV20-1 and TRBJ1-1; 7 bases agree with TRBD1. The CDR3 covers 15 residues. V shed 0 bases, J shed 8 bases, and the junction held 12 bases outside the gene matches. In germline, CDR1 is DFQATT, CDR2 SNEGSKA (reference sequence).

The DNA of the CDR3 is TGTGCCAGCAGTGCCCGGGACGCGGCCCTCCACTTT. The encoded protein is CASSARDAALHF. The V gene is TRBV27, the J gene TRBJ1-6; D may be TRBD1 (5 bases). V was clipped by 5 bases and J by 14 bases, with 13 bases between them. The CDR3 length is 12 residues. The germline V gene encodes CDR1 MNHEY and CDR2 SMNVEV (reference sequence).

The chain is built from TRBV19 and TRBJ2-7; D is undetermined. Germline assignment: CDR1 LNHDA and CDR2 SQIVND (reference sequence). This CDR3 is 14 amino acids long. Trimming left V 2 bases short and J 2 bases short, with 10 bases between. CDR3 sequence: CASSIPGLTYEQYF. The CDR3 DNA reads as TGTGCCAGTAGTATACCGGGCTTGACCTACGAGCAGTACTTC.

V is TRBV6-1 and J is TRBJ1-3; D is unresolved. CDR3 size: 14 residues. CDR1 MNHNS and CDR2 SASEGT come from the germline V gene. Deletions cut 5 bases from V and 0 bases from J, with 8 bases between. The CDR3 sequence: CASSQIVSGNTIYF. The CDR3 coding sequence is TGTGCCAGCAGTCAAATTGTCTCTGGAAACACCATATATTTT.

CDR3 in amino acids: CASSERGRDEQYF. The CDR3 DNA is TGTGCCAGCAGTGAAAGGGGAAGGGACGAGCAGTACTTC. J is TRBJ2-7 and V is TRBV25-1; D perhaps matches TRBD1 (5 bases). V dropped 2 bases and J dropped 5 bases, with 10 bases sitting between them. The CDR3 loop spans 13 amino acids. Germline V gives CDR1 MGHDK, CDR2 SYGVNS.

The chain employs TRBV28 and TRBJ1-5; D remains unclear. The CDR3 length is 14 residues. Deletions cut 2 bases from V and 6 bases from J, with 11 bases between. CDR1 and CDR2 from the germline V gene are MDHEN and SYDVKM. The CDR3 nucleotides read TGTGCCAGCAGTTTACCGACTGTTGGTCAGCCCCAGCATTTT. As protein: CASSLPTVGQPQHF.

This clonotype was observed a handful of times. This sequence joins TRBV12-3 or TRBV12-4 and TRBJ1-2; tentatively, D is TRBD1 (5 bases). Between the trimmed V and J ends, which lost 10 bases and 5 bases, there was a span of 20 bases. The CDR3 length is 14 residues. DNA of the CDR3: TGTGCCACCACGTTGCGCGGGGCAGCTTATGGCTACACCTTC. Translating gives CATTLRGAAYGYTF.

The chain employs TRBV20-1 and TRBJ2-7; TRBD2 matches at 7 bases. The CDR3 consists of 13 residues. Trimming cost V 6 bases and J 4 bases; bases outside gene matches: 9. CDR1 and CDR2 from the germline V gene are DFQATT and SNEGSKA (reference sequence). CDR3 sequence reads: CSAAPGLEYEQYF. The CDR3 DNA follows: TGCAGTGCCGCACCCGGACTAGAATACGAGCAGTACTTC.

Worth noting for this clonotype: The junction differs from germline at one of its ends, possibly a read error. CDR3 nucleotide sequence: TGTGCCAGCAGTAAATGGGGCGGAGTGAACACCGGGAAGCTGTTTTTT. Translation gives CASSKWGGVNTGKLFF. The chain employs TRBV27 and TRBJ2-2; tentatively, D is TRBD1 or TRBD2 (5 bases each). CDR1 and CDR2 (germline): MNHEY, SMNVEV (reference sequence). This CDR3 has 16 amino acids.

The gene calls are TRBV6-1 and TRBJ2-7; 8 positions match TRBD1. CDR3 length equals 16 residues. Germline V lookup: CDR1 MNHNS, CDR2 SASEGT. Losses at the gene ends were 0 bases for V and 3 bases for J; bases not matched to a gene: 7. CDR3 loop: CASSEAVRTGIYEQYF. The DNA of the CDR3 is TGTGCCAGCAGTGAAGCAGTAAGGACAGGGATCTACGAGCAGTACTTC.

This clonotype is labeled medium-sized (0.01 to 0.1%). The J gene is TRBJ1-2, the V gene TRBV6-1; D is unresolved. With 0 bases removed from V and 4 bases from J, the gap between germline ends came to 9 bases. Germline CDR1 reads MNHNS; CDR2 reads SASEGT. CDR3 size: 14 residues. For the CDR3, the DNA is TGTGCCAGCAGTGAAGCCTCGAAACTCTATGGCTACACCTTC. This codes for CASSEASKLYGYTF.

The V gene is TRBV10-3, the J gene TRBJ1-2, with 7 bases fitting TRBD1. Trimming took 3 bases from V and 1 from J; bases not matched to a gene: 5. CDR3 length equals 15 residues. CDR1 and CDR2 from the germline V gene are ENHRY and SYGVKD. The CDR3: CAISDPSGGNYGYTF. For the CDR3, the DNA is TGTGCCATCAGTGACCCGTCAGGGGGTAACTATGGCTACACCTTC.

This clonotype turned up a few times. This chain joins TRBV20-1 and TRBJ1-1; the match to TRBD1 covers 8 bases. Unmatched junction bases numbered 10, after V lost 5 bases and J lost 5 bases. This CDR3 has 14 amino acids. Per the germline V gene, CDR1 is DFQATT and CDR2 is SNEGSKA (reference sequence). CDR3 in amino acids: CSAGTDRAKTEAFF. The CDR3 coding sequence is TGCAGTGCTGGGACGGACAGGGCGAAGACTGAAGCTTTCTTT.